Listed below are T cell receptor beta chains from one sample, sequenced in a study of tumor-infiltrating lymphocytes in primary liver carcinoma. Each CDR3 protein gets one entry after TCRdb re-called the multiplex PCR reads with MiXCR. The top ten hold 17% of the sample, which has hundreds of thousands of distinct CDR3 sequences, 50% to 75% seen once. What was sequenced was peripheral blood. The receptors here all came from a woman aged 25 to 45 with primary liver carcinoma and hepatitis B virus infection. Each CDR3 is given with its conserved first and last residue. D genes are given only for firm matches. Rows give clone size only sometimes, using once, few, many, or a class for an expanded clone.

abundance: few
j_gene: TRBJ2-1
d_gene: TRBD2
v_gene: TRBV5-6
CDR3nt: TGTGCCAGCAGCTTGGGGCGGGAGGTCTACAATGAGCAGTTCTTC
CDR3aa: CASSLGREVYNEQFF

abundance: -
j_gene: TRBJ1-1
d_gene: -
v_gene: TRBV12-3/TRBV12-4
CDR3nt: TGTGCCAGCAGTTTAGCAAGGGGAGTCACTGAAGTTTTCTTT
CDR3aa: CASSLARGVTEVFF

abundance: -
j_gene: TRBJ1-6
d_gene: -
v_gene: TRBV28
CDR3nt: TGTGCCAGCAGTTTGTTTTACAGGGAAGATTCACCCCTCCACTTT
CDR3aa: CASSLFYREDSPLHF

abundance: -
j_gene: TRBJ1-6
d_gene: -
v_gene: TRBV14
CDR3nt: TGTGCCAGCAGCCAAGGATGGGGAATGGAATCACCCCTCCACTTT
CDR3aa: CASSQGWGMESPLHF

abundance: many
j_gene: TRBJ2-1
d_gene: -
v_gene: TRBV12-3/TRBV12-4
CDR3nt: TGTGCCAGCAGTTCCTTGATGGACAATGAGCAGTTCTTC
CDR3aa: CASSSLMDNEQFF

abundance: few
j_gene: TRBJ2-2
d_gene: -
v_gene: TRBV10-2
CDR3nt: TGCGCCAGCATCAGCGGTAACACCGGGGAGCTGTTTTTT
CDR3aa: CASISGNTGELFF

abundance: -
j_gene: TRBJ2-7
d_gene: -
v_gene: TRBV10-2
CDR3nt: TGCGCCAGCAGTGTCGCGGTGGGTGAGCAGTACTTC
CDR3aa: CASSVAVGEQYF

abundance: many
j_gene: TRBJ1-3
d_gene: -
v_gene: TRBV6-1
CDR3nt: TGTGCCAGCAGTGAAGGTTCGAGCTCTGGAAACACCATATATTTT
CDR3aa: CASSEGSSSGNTIYF

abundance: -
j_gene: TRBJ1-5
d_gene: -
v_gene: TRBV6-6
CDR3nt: TGTGCCAGCAGTTACTCGCCGGGACATGGAACCAATCAGCCCCAGCATTTT
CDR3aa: CASSYSPGHGTNQPQHF

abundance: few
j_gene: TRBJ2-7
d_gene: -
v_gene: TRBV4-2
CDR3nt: TGTGCCAGCAGCCAAGCGGTCAGCTTCTACGAGCAGTACTTC
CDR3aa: CASSQAVSFYEQYF

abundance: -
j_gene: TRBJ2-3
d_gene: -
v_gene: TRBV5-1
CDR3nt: TGCGCCAGCAGGAGGGCAGATAGCACAGATACGCAGTATTTT
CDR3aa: CASRRADSTDTQYF

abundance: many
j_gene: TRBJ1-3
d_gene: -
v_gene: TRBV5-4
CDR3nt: TGTGCCAGCAGCACCAGGGCCAGTGGAAACACCATATATTTT
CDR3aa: CASSTRASGNTIYF

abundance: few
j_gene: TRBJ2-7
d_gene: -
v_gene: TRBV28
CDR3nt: TGTGCCAGCAGTACTAGGGACGAGCAGTACTTC
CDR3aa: CASSTRDEQYF

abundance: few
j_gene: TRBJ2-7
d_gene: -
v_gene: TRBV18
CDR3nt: TGTGCCAGCTCACGAGTTAATAAGGACGAGCAGTACTTC
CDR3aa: CASSRVNKDEQYF

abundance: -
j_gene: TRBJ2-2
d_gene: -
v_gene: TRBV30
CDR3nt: TGTGCCTGGAGTTTAGAGAACACCGGGGAGCTGTTTTTT
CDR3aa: CAWSLENTGELFF

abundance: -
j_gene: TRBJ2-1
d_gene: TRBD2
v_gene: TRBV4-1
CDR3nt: TGCGCCAGCAGCCGGGGACTAGCGGGAGGGCCGGCCAATGAGCAGTTCTTC
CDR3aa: CASSRGLAGGPANEQFF

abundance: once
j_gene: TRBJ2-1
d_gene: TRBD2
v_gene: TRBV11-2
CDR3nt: TGTGCCAGCACCCCACGAGGATCTAGCGGGGGCTACAATGAGCAGTGCTTC
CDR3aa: CASTPRGSSGGYNEQCF

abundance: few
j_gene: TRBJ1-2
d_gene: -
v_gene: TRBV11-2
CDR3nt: TGTGCCAGCAGCCGCCTTGTTTCCATTGGTGTGGATGGCTACACCTTC
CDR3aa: CASSRLVSIGVDGYTF